The 28 T cell receptor beta chains below all came from one sample that was sequenced in a study of CD8 T cells in Susac syndrome (dated by TCRdb to 2018 to 2020). The library was produced with the immunoSEQ multiplex PCR assay. RNA was extracted with the RNeasy kit and about 0.5 to 1 ug was reverse transcribed using random hexamers. Through fastp at Q25 and MiXCR, TCRdb rebuilt clones from the public reads, retaining in-frame beta chains. Each entry merges the rows of one CDR3 protein and shows their most common DNA and genes. The sample table records some 190,000 distinct CDR3 sequences; about 94% of these occur just once. 0.1% of the sample is taken by the ten largest. Sequencing was performed on CD4+ T cells from PBMCs. These receptors all come from a human donor in good health.

V usage is TRBV6-5 and J usage is TRBJ2-2, with 7 nucleotides matching TRBD1. In germline, CDR1 is MNHEY, CDR2 SVGAGI. Trimming removed 5 bases from V and 7 bases from J; junction bases left unmatched: 7. This CDR3 contains 14 residues. CDR3 DNA sequence: TGTGCCAGCAGTCCCCGACAGGGCGGCGGGGAGCTGTTTTTT. Its translation is CASSPRQGGGELFF.

V gene TRBV7-9 combines with J gene TRBJ2-2; no reliable D call. The V gene's germline CDR1 is SEHNR and CDR2 FQNEAQ (reference sequence). The CDR3 runs to 14 residues. V was cut by 7 bases and J by 1 base, with 10 bases left in between. The CDR3 is CASKQSQNTGELFF. CDR3 DNA sequence: TGTGCCAGCAAACAATCACAGAACACCGGGGAGCTGTTTTTT.

This clonotype was recorded once. The chain recombines TRBV15 with TRBJ2-5; D is unresolved. This CDR3 has 14 amino acids. Germline V CDR1 and CDR2: LNHNV, YYDKDF (reference sequence). The germline V and J ends were trimmed by 1 base and 5 bases, with 11 bases remaining between them. DNA for the CDR3: TGTGCCACCAGCAGAGTTGGAGATCGCGAGACCCAGTACTTC. Its protein is CATSRVGDRETQYF.

The chain couples TRBV20-1 to TRBJ1-1, with D possibly TRBD1 on 5 matching bases. The CDR3 is made up of 13 amino acids. The germline V gene has CDR1 DFQATT and CDR2 SNEGSKA (reference sequence). Trimming took 5 bases from V and 1 from J, leaving 11 bases between them. CDR3 loop: CSAEGRQNTEAFF. The CDR3 DNA reads TGCAGTGCTGAGGGACGGCAGAACACTGAAGCTTTCTTT.

The V gene is TRBV29-1, the J gene TRBJ2-3, with D possibly TRBD1 on 6 matching bases. Trimming left V 2 bases short and J 4 bases short, with 13 bases between. Germline V gene lookup returns CDR1 SQVTM and CDR2 ANQGSEA. This CDR3 has 14 residues. The CDR3 DNA reads as TGCAGCGTTGAAAGGGACACGGAGGCAGATACGCAGTATTTT. Amino acids: CSVERDTEADTQYF.

The chain uses TRBV25-1 and TRBJ2-3; no firm D call. This CDR3 comprises 14 residues. Germline V lookup: CDR1 MGHDK, CDR2 SYGVNS. V was clipped by 4 bases and J by 0 bases, with 8 bases between them. The CDR3 DNA sequence: TGTGCCAGCAGTGGGCGGATTAGCACAGATACGCAGTATTTT. It codes for CASSGRISTDTQYF.

V usage is TRBV12-3 or TRBV12-4 and J usage is TRBJ1-5, with 8 bases aligning to TRBD1. The CDR3 totals 16 residues. The J segment lost 1 base and the V segment lost 1 base, leaving 3 bases of the junction unmatched. CDR3 DNA: TGTGCCAGCAGTTTAGGACAGGGGAACAGCAATCAGCCCCAGCATTTT. It specifies CASSLGQGNSNQPQHF.

The chain carries TRBV28 and TRBJ2-5, with D unclear. This CDR3 is 12 amino acids long. With 5 bases removed from V and 5 bases from J, the gap between germline ends came to 9 bases. Germline values: CDR1 MDHEN, CDR2 SYDVKM. CDR3 nucleotide sequence: TGTGCCAGCAGTCCCTCGTCCGAGACCCAGTACTTC. Its translation is CASSPSSETQYF.

This chain joins TRBV15 and TRBJ2-1, with D unclear. Germline CDR1 reads LNHNV; CDR2 reads YYDKDF (reference sequence). The V and J ends lost 0 bases and 5 bases respectively, with 5 bases between them. The CDR3 has 13 amino acids. The CDR3 reads CATSRDLNNEQFF. CDR3 in DNA: TGTGCCACCAGCAGAGATCTTAACAATGAGCAGTTCTTC. The complete variable domain, with remaining parts taken from reference TRBV15 and TRBJ2-1, reads DAMVIQNPRYQVTQFGKPVTLSCSQTLNHNVMYWYQQKSSQAPKLLFHYYDKDFNNEADTPDNFQSRRPNTSFCFLDIRSPGLGDTAMYLCATSRDLNNEQFFGPGTRLTVL.

This chain uses TRBV25-1 with TRBJ2-5, with D unresolved. The CDR3 runs to 14 residues. With 5 bases removed from V and 5 bases from J, the gap between germline ends came to 15 bases. The germline gives CDR1 MGHDK, CDR2 SYGVNS. CDR3 sequence reads: CASSTASGLETQYF. In DNA, the CDR3 is TGTGCCAGCAGTACGGCATCCGGTTTGGAGACCCAGTACTTC.

The chain carries TRBV9 and TRBJ2-6; D is perhaps TRBD1 (5 bases). CDR1 SGDLS and CDR2 YYNGEE come from the germline V gene. V was shortened by 4 bases and J by 4 bases, with 15 bases between the two germline ends. The CDR3 covers 16 residues. CDR3 residues: CASSPRGASGANVLTF. The CDR3 DNA is TGTGCCAGCAGCCCCCGTGGGGCCTCCGGGGCCAACGTCCTGACTTTC.

The chain employs TRBV4-3 and TRBJ2-7; 9 bases are a match to TRBD2. Germline V lookup: CDR1 LGHNA, CDR2 YSLEER. The J segment lost 0 bases and the V segment lost 0 bases, leaving 3 bases of the junction unmatched. The CDR3 length is 16 residues. The DNA of the CDR3 is TGCGCCAGCAGCCAAGATCGTAGCGGGGGCTCCTACGAGCAGTACTTC. Amino acids: CASSQDRSGGSYEQYF.

This chain connects TRBV18 to TRBJ1-1; D not certain. Trimming removed 4 bases at V and 7 bases at J, with 10 bases between. The CDR3 covers 12 residues. Germline CDR1 reads KGHSH; CDR2 reads LQKENI. The CDR3 protein is CASSLRSREAFF. The CDR3 DNA reads TGTGCCAGCTCACTTAGGAGCCGTGAAGCTTTCTTT.

The chain is built from TRBV28 and TRBJ2-2; 10 bases fit TRBD2. The junction had 7 bases not matched to a gene; V was cut back by 5 bases and J by 1 base. Per the germline V gene, CDR1 is MDHEN and CDR2 is SYDVKM. The CDR3 spans 17 residues. The DNA for the CDR3 is TGTGCCAGCAGTGTCCTCAGCGGGAGGGGGAACACCGGGGAGCTGTTTTTT. Its protein is CASSVLSGRGNTGELFF.

J is TRBJ2-4 and V is TRBV30; TRBD2 matches at 9 bases. This CDR3 contains 18 residues. Germline trimming cut 2 bases from V and 1 base from J; bases unmatched to any gene: 12. Germline CDR1 is GTSNPN and CDR2 is SVGIG (reference sequence). The DNA for the CDR3 is TGTGCCTGGAGTTGGAATAGCGGGAGCGTATACGCCAAAAACATTCAGTACTTC. It translates to CAWSWNSGSVYAKNIQYF.

The V gene is TRBV30, the J gene TRBJ1-5; D may be TRBD1 (6 bases). The CDR3 extends over 13 amino acids. Germline CDR1 and CDR2: GTSNPN and SVGIG (reference sequence). Between the trimmed V and J ends, which lost 2 bases and 5 bases, there was a span of 10 bases. CDR3 sequence (DNA): TGTGCCTGGAGTACAGGGTGGGATCAGCCCCAGCATTTT. Translating gives CAWSTGWDQPQHF. The complete variable domain, with remaining parts taken from reference TRBV30 and TRBJ1-5, reads SQTIHQWPATLVQPVGSPLSLECTVEGTSNPNLYWYRQAAGRGLQLLFYSVGIGQISSEVPQNLSASRPQDRQFILSSKKLLLSDSGFYLCAWSTGWDQPQHFGDGTRLSIL.

The chain carries TRBV24-1 and TRBJ2-3, with D possibly being TRBD1 (5 bases). The V gene lost 4 bases and the J gene lost 6 bases, with 13 bases spanning the gap. CDR1 KGHDR and CDR2 SFDVKD come from the germline V gene. CDR3 size: 14 residues. The CDR3 here is CATSDPSGADTQYF. The CDR3, as DNA: TGTGCCACCAGTGACCCAAGTGGGGCGGATACGCAGTATTTT.

The DNA of the CDR3 is TGTGCCAGCAGTCCCCTTGGTGGCCGACACAATGAGCAGTTCTTC. It codes for CASSPLGGRHNEQFF. J is TRBJ2-1 and V is TRBV6-4; no firm D call. CDR1 is MRHNA and CDR2 is SNTAGT in the germline V gene. V was shortened by 5 bases and J by 5 bases, with 16 bases between the two germline ends. This CDR3 has 15 amino acids.

This clonotype was detected once. The rearrangement uses TRBV7-2 and TRBJ2-5, with D unclear. In germline, CDR1 is SGHTA, CDR2 FQGNSA. This CDR3 is 14 amino acids long. V was pared by 0 bases and J by 5 bases, with 10 bases between. CDR3 sequence (DNA): TGTGCCAGCAGCTTAGCAGGCGGCTGGGAGACCCAGTACTTC. This translates into CASSLAGGWETQYF.

The genes are TRBV7-3 and TRBJ2-3; 7 nucleotides agree with TRBD1. Trimming cost V 4 bases and J 5 bases; bases outside gene matches: 9. Germline CDR1 reads SGHTA; CDR2 reads FQGTGA. This CDR3 has 15 residues. CDR3 DNA sequence: TGTGCCAGCAGCTCAAGGGGCGGACAGGAAGATACGCAGTATTTT. Translating it yields CASSSRGGQEDTQYF.

J is TRBJ2-7 and V is TRBV7-8; possibly TRBD1 or TRBD2 for D (5 bases each). V was pared by 4 bases and J by 2 bases, with 18 bases between. The CDR3 sequence is 16 residues long. The germline gives CDR1 SGHVS, CDR2 FQNEAQ. CDR3: CASSYGTASGAYEQYF. The DNA for the CDR3 is TGTGCCAGCAGCTATGGGACGGCTTCGGGTGCCTACGAGCAGTACTTC.

The rearrangement joins TRBV20-1 to TRBJ2-3; 9 bases align to TRBD1. The V gene's germline CDR1 is DFQATT and CDR2 SNEGSKA (reference sequence). Trimming at V came to 6 bases and at J to 3 bases, leaving 7 bases not matched to a gene. CDR3 size: 14 residues. In DNA, the CDR3 is TGCAGTGCCCTCGGGACAGGGAAGACAGATACGCAGTATTTT. This gives the protein CSALGTGKTDTQYF.

The V call is TRBV30, the J call TRBJ2-2; 7 bases map to TRBD1. Germline V gene lookup returns CDR1 GTSNPN and CDR2 SVGIG (reference sequence). The J segment lost 4 bases and the V segment lost 3 bases, leaving 11 bases of the junction unmatched. The CDR3 has 16 residues. The CDR3 spells CAWRRLGGRGTGELFF. CDR3 DNA sequence: TGTGCCTGGAGGAGGTTAGGGGGCCGAGGCACCGGGGAGCTGTTTTTT.

The chain has TRBV30 and TRBJ2-1; D remains unclear. CDR1 is GTSNPN, CDR2 SVGIG, per germline (reference sequence). V dropped 1 base and J dropped 7 bases, with 8 bases sitting between them. This CDR3 has 12 residues. The chain's CDR3 is CAWSGSVNEQFF. Written as DNA, the CDR3 is TGTGCCTGGAGTGGTTCTGTTAATGAGCAGTTCTTC.

The V call is TRBV29-1, the J call TRBJ2-7; 8 nucleotides line up with TRBD1. CDR1 SQVTM and CDR2 ANQGSEA come from the germline V gene. The trim removed 7 bases at V and 5 bases at J, leaving 10 bases unmatched. The CDR3 totals 13 residues. The CDR3 region is CSAMTGASHEQYF. CDR3 DNA sequence: TGCAGCGCAATGACAGGGGCAAGCCACGAGCAGTACTTC.

V is TRBV7-2 and J is TRBJ2-7; D may be TRBD1 (6 bases). Trimming pared 5 bases from V and 7 bases from J, leaving 18 bases between. This CDR3 spans 14 amino acids. Germline V lookup: CDR1 SGHTA, CDR2 FQGNSA. The CDR3 nucleotides read TGTGCCAGCAGCGTCGACAGGCCTGGTGGGGAGCAGTACTTC. It translates to CASSVDRPGGEQYF.

This clonotype was observed a few times. The chain couples TRBV5-1 to TRBJ2-7; TRBD2 might be the D (6 bases). Germline CDR1 and CDR2: SGHRS and YFSETQ. The CDR3 covers 12 residues. Trimming pared 5 bases from V and 5 bases from J, leaving 11 bases between. CDR3 region: CASSRLGDEQYF. The CDR3 DNA follows: TGCGCCAGCAGTCGACTAGGAGACGAGCAGTACTTC.

The chain employs TRBV29-1 and TRBJ2-3; 7 nucleotides align to TRBD2. CDR1 and CDR2 (germline): SQVTM, ANQGSEA. J was trimmed by 0 bases and V by 2 bases; bases with no gene match: 5. The CDR3 runs 15 residues. The CDR3 DNA sequence: TGCAGCGTTGAAACGGGAGGTGATAGCACAGATACGCAGTATTTT. Protein sequence: CSVETGGDSTDTQYF.